Following are 21 T cell receptor beta chains from one sample sequenced in a study of T cell repertoires in cytomegalovirus infection. MiXCR, applied by TCRdb to the reads, yields one record per CDR3 protein. The data contain 100,000 or so distinct CDR3 sequences, about 15% of them singletons. Sequencing was performed on PBMCs. The source is a human donor in good health (CMV status not recorded). Some clones in this sample may be carry-over from other donors' samples.

This clonotype was observed a handful of times. The genes are TRBV5-1 and TRBJ1-6; perhaps TRBD1 as D (5 bases). Trimming left V 0 bases short and J 9 bases short, with 13 bases between. The CDR3 runs 15 residues. Germline-derived CDR1 and CDR2 are SGHRS and YFSETQ. CDR3 region: CASSLEARVGSPLHF. The CDR3 DNA follows: TGCGCCAGCAGCTTGGAGGCCAGGGTTGGTTCACCCCTCCACTTT.

This clonotype was seen ten or more times. The rearrangement joins TRBV7-9 to TRBJ2-5; a possible D gene is TRBD2 (5 bases). This CDR3 is built from 14 residues. Deletions cut 1 base from V and 2 bases from J, with 8 bases between. CDR1 and CDR2 (germline): SEHNR, FQNEAQ (reference sequence). DNA of the CDR3: TGTGCCAGCAGCTTAGGCGGGCAACAAGAGACCCAGTACTTC. Amino acid sequence: CASSLGGQQETQYF.

This sequence joins TRBV6-5 and TRBJ1-1; TRBD1 might be the D (6 bases). The V and J ends lost 6 bases and 6 bases respectively, with 14 bases between them. Germline V gives CDR1 MNHEY, CDR2 SVGAGI. The CDR3 extends over 13 amino acids. The CDR3: CASSLTGLPEAFF. CDR3 coding DNA: TGTGCCAGCAGCCTCACAGGGTTACCTGAAGCTTTCTTT.

The table lists this clonotype with many counts. This sequence joins TRBV7-3 and TRBJ2-3; weak D call: TRBD2 (7 bases). V was pared by 5 bases and J by 1 base, with 10 bases between. The CDR3 runs to 14 residues. Per germline, CDR1 SGHTA and CDR2 FQGTGA. The CDR3 region is CASSPGGRTDTQYF. The CDR3 DNA reads TGTGCCAGCAGCCCGGGGGGCCGCACAGATACGCAGTATTTT.

The table lists this clonotype with a few counts. The J gene is TRBJ2-7, the V gene TRBV6-2 or TRBV6-3; 11 nucleotides align to TRBD2. Per the germline V gene, CDR1 is MNHEY and CDR2 is SVGEGT. CDR3 length equals 16 residues. V was clipped by 5 bases and J by 1 base; unmatched bases: 7. The CDR3 loop is CASSPATSGGSYEQYF. CDR3 nucleotides: TGTGCCAGCAGTCCCGCAACTAGCGGGGGTTCCTACGAGCAGTACTTC.

This clonotype appeared once. This sequence joins TRBV3-1 and TRBJ1-6; D uncertain. V was pared by 7 bases and J by 0 bases, with 13 bases between. CDR1 and CDR2 from the germline V gene are LGHDT and YNNKEL (reference sequence). This CDR3 has 16 residues. The CDR3 sequence: CASTSGGVSYNSPLHF. The CDR3 region has the DNA TGTGCCAGCACCTCAGGTGGGGTCTCCTATAATTCACCCCTCCACTTT.

The chain recombines TRBV7-2 with TRBJ1-1; tentatively, D is TRBD1 (6 bases). Germline loops: CDR1 SGHTA, CDR2 FQGNSA. V dropped 3 bases and J dropped 11 bases, with 19 bases sitting between them. This CDR3 is 14 amino acids long. CDR3 in DNA: TGTGCCAGCAGCTTCCTAGACAGGCTCACTGGGGCTTTCTTT. The encoded protein is CASSFLDRLTGAFF.

Concerning this clonotype itself: The CDR3 end shows no conserved phenylalanine or tryptophan, and so a read error is likely. The V call is TRBV7-2, the J call TRBJ2-1, with TRBD2 as a possible D gene (5 bases). Germline values: CDR1 SGHTA, CDR2 FQGNSA. The CDR3 loop spans 14 amino acids. CDR3 sequence: CASSFEEGWNVQFY. CDR3 nucleotide sequence: TGTGCCAGCAGCTTTGAAGAGGGTTGGAATGTGCAGTTCTAC.

This clonotype was seen at least ten times. This chain links TRBV11-1 with TRBJ1-1; 7 nucleotides line up with TRBD1. This CDR3 is built from 17 residues. The junction had 13 bases not matched to a gene; V was cut back by 1 base and J by 5 bases. The germline gives CDR1 SGHAT, CDR2 FQDESV (reference sequence). CDR3 loop: CASSLDFTQGGLTEAFF. DNA for the CDR3: TGTGCCAGCAGCTTAGATTTCACCCAAGGGGGCCTGACTGAAGCTTTCTTT.

The rearrangement uses TRBV28 and TRBJ1-2; 12 bases match TRBD1. V shed 3 bases, J shed 13 bases, and the junction held 6 bases outside the gene matches. CDR3 size: 13 residues. Germline lookup yields CDR1 MDHEN and CDR2 SYDVKM. The CDR3 DNA is TGTGCCAGCAGTTTCCGGGACAGGGGGCTTGGCACCTTC. Its translation is CASSFRDRGLGTF.

This clonotype appeared many times. The gene calls are TRBV7-2 and TRBJ1-1, with 7 positions matching TRBD1. CDR3 length: 15 amino acids. Germline V gives CDR1 SGHTA, CDR2 FQGNSA. Trimming took 1 base from V and 4 from J; bases not matched to a gene: 6. DNA for the CDR3: TGTGCCAGCAGCTTAGGGAGAGGGGGCATCACTGAAGCTTTCTTT. Translated, it gives CASSLGRGGITEAFF.

This clonotype occurred many times. V usage is TRBV4-1 and J usage is TRBJ1-2, with D unresolved. Germline values: CDR1 MGHRA, CDR2 YSYEKL. Between the trimmed V and J ends, which lost 4 bases and 5 bases, there was a span of 17 bases. The CDR3 has 15 amino acids. The CDR3 bases are TGCGCCAGCAGCCCTATAACCGGTGGGAGATATGGCTACACCTTC. This encodes CASSPITGGRYGYTF.

This clonotype came up a few times. The V and J genes are TRBV6-5 and TRBJ1-1; weak D call: TRBD1 (6 bases). This CDR3 is built from 15 residues. Between the trimmed V and J ends, which lost 0 bases and 11 bases, there was a span of 19 bases. From germline, CDR1 is MNHEY and CDR2 SVGAGI. DNA of the CDR3: TGTGCCAGCAGTTACTCGATGGGGGGGCGCTTGACCGCTTTCTTT. Protein: CASSYSMGGRLTAFF.

This clonotype was detected many times. The chain is built from TRBV18 and TRBJ2-7; 7 positions agree with TRBD1. The V gene's germline CDR1 is KGHSH and CDR2 LQKENI. V shed 4 bases and J 2 bases; nucleotides not matched to a gene: 5. The CDR3 runs 14 residues. For the CDR3, the DNA is TGTGCCAGCTCACAGGGGGCGTCGGCCTACGAGCAGTACTTC. This gives the protein CASSQGASAYEQYF.

This chain joins TRBV12-3 or TRBV12-4 and TRBJ2-3, with 9 nucleotides matching TRBD1. There are 16 residues in the CDR3. With 6 bases clipped from V and 4 bases from J, the junction kept 11 bases outside the gene matches. For the CDR3, the DNA is TGTGCCAGCAGCCGACCGGGACAGGGAAATGCAGATACGCAGTATTTT. Translated, it gives CASSRPGQGNADTQYF.

Ten or more counts support this clonotype. The chain uses TRBV7-8 and TRBJ2-1, with 10 bases that match TRBD2. The CDR3 runs 14 residues. V gave up 5 bases and J gave up 4 bases; unmatched junction bases: 2. Germline lookup yields CDR1 SGHVS and CDR2 FQNEAQ. For the CDR3, the DNA is TGTGCCAGCAGCCTTAGCGGGGGGTACAATGAGCAGTTCTTC. Translated: CASSLSGGYNEQFF.

The chain joins TRBV12-3 or TRBV12-4 to TRBJ1-2, with 7 bases matching TRBD1. The V and J ends lost 5 bases and 5 bases, in that order; junction bases with no gene match: 14. The CDR3 consists of 16 residues. The CDR3 DNA follows: TGTGCCAGCAGTCTGGGGGGGACAGACATTGGATATGGCTACACCTTC. This gives the protein CASSLGGTDIGYGYTF.

This clonotype was detected many times. The chain combines TRBV6-2 or TRBV6-3 with TRBJ2-1; D is perhaps TRBD1 (6 bases). Germline loops: CDR1 MNHEY, CDR2 SVGEGT. CDR3 length: 15 residues. The germline V and J ends were trimmed by 8 bases and 1 base, with 15 bases remaining between them. CDR3 protein: CASGEWGRSYNEQFF. CDR3 sequence (DNA): TGTGCCAGCGGTGAATGGGGGCGTTCCTACAATGAGCAGTTCTTC.

With respect to this clonotype: With a much larger clone just one base away, this may be a read error. The chain is built from TRBV19 and TRBJ2-2; 8 bases are shared with TRBD2. Trimming at V came to 3 bases and at J to 0 bases, leaving 9 bases not matched to a gene. The CDR3 totals 18 residues. Germline-derived CDR1 and CDR2 are LNHDA and SQIVND (reference sequence). The CDR3 here is CASSILSQAGANTGELFF. In nucleotides, the CDR3 is TGTGCCAGTAGTATTCTATCACAAGCGGGGGCGAACACCGGGGAGCTGTTTTTT.

This clonotype showed up many times. V is TRBV7-2 and J is TRBJ2-1, with D tentatively TRBD1 (7 bases). Trimming stripped 4 bases from V and 0 bases from J, with 16 bases between. Germline CDR1 reads SGHTA; CDR2 reads FQGNSA. The CDR3 is 17 amino acids. The CDR3 sequence is CASSSGGGGISYNEQFF. The CDR3 DNA is TGTGCCAGCAGCTCAGGGGGTGGGGGGATCTCCTACAATGAGCAGTTCTTC.

The genes are TRBV27 and TRBJ1-2; D is undetermined. Trimming shortened V by 6 bases and J by 3 bases, and 20 bases separated the two germline ends. There are 16 residues in the CDR3. Looked up from germline, CDR1 is MNHEY and CDR2 is SMNVEV (reference sequence). The CDR3 coding sequence is TGTGCCAGCAGCCCCTCGGTTGGGAGGATGCACTATGGCTACACCTTC. It specifies CASSPSVGRMHYGYTF.